This is a list of T cell receptor beta chains from one sample in a study of blood T cell repertoires in COVID-19. The method was immunoSEQ multiplex PCR; TCRdb's version includes in-frame clones alone and lacks a portion of them. Of about 260,000 clones listed, roughly nine tenths are singletons. Material: peripheral blood. Source of these receptors: a man in his forties who had recovered from COVID-19. Each CDR3 is given with its conserved first and last residue. The order of the fields is D gene, J gene, clone size, CDR3 length, V gene, CDR3 DNA, CDR3 protein. A D gene is named only where the DNA matches it firmly. Where a row states a size, it is once, few, many or the class of an expanded clone; other rows omit it.

- TRBJ2-7 few 13 TRBV6-5 TGTGCCAGCAGCCGACAGAGAAACTACGAGCAGTACTTC CASSRQRNYEQYF
- TRBJ2-7 few 14 TRBV5-1 TGCGCCAGCAGCAATGCAGGGTTTGACTCCGAGCAGTACTTC CASSNAGFDSEQYF
- TRBJ1-5 - 15 TRBV18 TGTGCCAGCTCACCCTTGGGAGACGACAATCAGCCCCAGCATTTT CASSPLGDDNQPQHF
TRBD1 TRBJ2-6 once 19 TRBV18 TGTGCCAGCTCACTTCTTGACAGGGCCCCCCCCTCTGGGGCCAACGTCCTGACTTTC CASSLLDRAPPSGANVLTF
TRBD1 TRBJ2-1 - 12 TRBV19 TGTGCCAGTAGTATAACAGGGGATGAGCAGTTCTTC CASSITGDEQFF
- TRBJ2-4 - 15 TRBV3-1/TRBV3-2 TGTGCCAGCAGCCCTCGTAGGGGGGGGGAGGACATTCAGTACTTC CASSPRRGGEDIQYF
TRBD1 TRBJ1-6 few 14 TRBV6-5 TGTGCCAGCAGGACAGGGACTTATAATTCACCCCTCCACTTT CASRTGTYNSPLHF
- TRBJ2-1 - 14 TRBV19 TGTGCCAGTAGTATAGCCTGGGGCAAAATGGAGCAGTTCTTC CASSIAWGKMEQFF
TRBD2 TRBJ2-3 - 18 TRBV7-9 TGTGCCAGCAGCTCTGGGCTAGCGGGGAACCCTGGCACAGATACGCAGTATTTT CASSSGLAGNPGTDTQYF
TRBD1 TRBJ2-1 - 14 TRBV4-3 TGCGCCAGCAGCCCCGGACAGGGGAACAATGAGCAGTTCTTC CASSPGQGNNEQFF
TRBD1 TRBJ1-5 - 16 TRBV6-2/TRBV6-3 TGTGCCAGCAGCTCCTTACCGGGACAGCGTAATCAGCCCCAGCATTTT CASSSLPGQRNQPQHF
TRBD1 TRBJ1-5 - 16 TRBV7-6 TGTGCCAGCAGCTTAGGGACAGGGGGAGTTAATCAGCCCCAGCATTTT CASSLGTGGVNQPQHF
- TRBJ1-5 - 13 TRBV12-3/TRBV12-4 TGTGCCAGCAGTTTAGTGTCGGGGCAGCCCCAGCATTTT CASSLVSGQPQHF
- TRBJ1-6 - 16 TRBV24-1 TGTGCCACCAGTGAACTCCGGGTTAACTATAATTCACCCCTCCACTTT CATSELRVNYNSPLHF
TRBD2 TRBJ2-3 few 16 TRBV14 TGTGCCAGCTCTAGCGGGGGCACCCTTTACACAGATACGCAGTATTTT CASSSGGTLYTDTQYF
TRBD1 TRBJ1-1 - 16 TRBV3-1/TRBV3-2 TGTGCCAGCAGCCCGCCAGGGGGTGGTATGAACACTGAAGCTTTCTTT CASSPPGGGMNTEAFF
- TRBJ2-7 - 15 TRBV7-8 TGTGCCAGCTCCTCACCCGGGAACCTTTCCTACGAGCAGTACTTC CASSSPGNLSYEQYF
TRBD2 TRBJ2-7 - 16 TRBV5-4 TGTGCCAGCAGCTCGGGACTAGCGACGACGTTGTACGAGCAGTACTTC CASSSGLATTLYEQYF
- TRBJ1-1 - 15 TRBV6-2/TRBV6-3 TGTGCCAGCAGTTACGGTACCAGGGCTGGAACTGAAGCTTTCTTT CASSYGTRAGTEAFF
TRBD2 TRBJ2-2 - 16 TRBV6-4 TGTGCCAGCAGTCTTCGATCGCGGGAGGAGACCGGGGAGCTGTTTTTT CASSLRSREETGELFF
TRBD2 TRBJ2-5 - 15 TRBV2 TGTGCCAGCAGTGGGCGGGAGTTATACCAAGAGACCCAGTACTTC CASSGRELYQETQYF
- TRBJ2-7 - 13 TRBV30 TGTGCCTGCCGCCCGGGGCAGGGGTACGAGCAGTACTTC CACRPGQGYEQYF
- TRBJ2-1 - 14 TRBV5-1 TGCGCCAGCAGCTTACAGGCCAGGGTAGATGAGCAGTTCTTC CASSLQARVDEQFF
TRBD1 TRBJ1-2 - 13 TRBV6-1 TGTGCCAGCAGTGAGACAGGGCTCTATGGCTACACCTTC CASSETGLYGYTF
- TRBJ1-6 - 15 TRBV3-1/TRBV3-2 TGTGCCAGCAGCCAAGGTCTAGGGGCGAACTCACCCCTCCACTTT CASSQGLGANSPLHF
- TRBJ2-7 - 13 TRBV3-1/TRBV3-2 TGTGCCAGCAGCCCGACGACTAGCTACGAGCAGTACTTC CASSPTTSYEQYF
TRBD2 TRBJ2-1 - 16 TRBV4-3 TGCGCCAGCAGCCAAGGAGTGAGCGGGGGAAGAAATGAGCAGTTCTTC CASSQGVSGGRNEQFF
- TRBJ2-7 - 13 TRBV27 TGTGCCAGCAGTTTATCAAGGAGCTACGAGCAGTACTTC CASSLSRSYEQYF
- TRBJ1-2 - 12 TRBV19 TGTGCCAGTGGCTCTAGGGCAGGGGGCTACACCTTC CASGSRAGGYTF
- TRBJ2-7 - 16 TRBV7-6 TGTGCCAGCAGCTCCACGGGACTTGAAATCACCTACGAGCAGTACTTC CASSSTGLEITYEQYF
- TRBJ2-2 - 15 TRBV4-2 TGTGCCAGCAGCCAAGTCAGGCACACGACCGGGGAGCTGTTTTTT CASSQVRHTTGELFF
- TRBJ1-2 - 13 TRBV29-1 TGCAGCGTTGAAAAGAGTTCCGGGAGCGGCTACACCTTC CSVEKSSGSGYTF
- TRBJ1-6 once 14 TRBV2 TGTGCCAGCATTAACTCCCGGGACACCTCACCCCTCCACTTT CASINSRDTSPLHF
- TRBJ2-3 - 16 TRBV9 TGTGCCAGCAGCGTAGCGGCGGGCTCTAGCACAGATACGCAGTATTTT CASSVAAGSSTDTQYF
- TRBJ1-2 - 13 TRBV5-1 TGCGCCAGCAGCTTGAGTCGGGGGTCTGGCTACACCTTC CASSLSRGSGYTF
TRBD2 TRBJ2-2 - 16 TRBV11-2 TGTGCCAGCAGTCCAGGGACTAGCGGCCCCACCGGGGAGCTGTTTTTT CASSPGTSGPTGELFF
- TRBJ2-1 once 16 TRBV9 TGTGCCAGCAGCGTAGGTGGGGGGGCTGGGGACAATGAGCAGTTCTTC CASSVGGGAGDNEQFF
TRBD2 TRBJ2-2 - 16 TRBV6-1 TGTGCCAGCAGTGGACTAGCGGGAGGTTACACCGGGGAGCTGTTTTTT CASSGLAGGYTGELFF
TRBD1 TRBJ1-5 once 16 TRBV19 TGTGCCAGTAGCCCCGGACAGGGACTTAGCAATCAGCCCCAGCATTTT CASSPGQGLSNQPQHF
TRBD1 TRBJ2-1 - 15 TRBV6-2/TRBV6-3 TGTGCCAGCAGTCTCGACAGGGGCCACGACAATGAGCAGTTCTTC CASSLDRGHDNEQFF
TRBD2 TRBJ2-5 - 13 TRBV6-5 TGTGCCAGCAGTTGGGGAGGGGAAGAGACCCAGTACTTC CASSWGGEETQYF
- TRBJ2-7 - 14 TRBV18 TGTGCCAGCTCACCAGAGTGGGCCTCCTACGAGCAGTACTTC CASSPEWASYEQYF
TRBD1 TRBJ2-7 - 14 TRBV5-1 TGCGCCAGCAGCCGGGACAGCAGACCCTACGAGCAGTACTTC CASSRDSRPYEQYF
- TRBJ2-5 - 14 TRBV7-7 TGTGCCAGCAGCTTAGAACCGGGTCAAGAGACCCAGTACTTC CASSLEPGQETQYF
- TRBJ1-1 - 11 TRBV2 TGTGCCAGCAGATTTAGAACTGAAGCTTTCTTT CASRFRTEAFF
TRBD2 TRBJ2-1 - 15 TRBV11-2 TGTGCCAGCAGCTTAAGGGGTCTAGCGGGGGACCAACAGTTCTTC CASSLRGLAGDQQFF
TRBD2 TRBJ2-1 - 14 TRBV5-1 TGCGCCAGCAGCTTGGGGACTAGCAGCGATGAGCAGTTCTTC CASSLGTSSDEQFF
- TRBJ2-7 - 11 TRBV3-1/TRBV3-2 TGTGCCAGCAGCCAAGATCTCGAGCAGTACTTC CASSQDLEQYF
- TRBJ2-1 once 13 TRBV7-3 TGTGCCAGCAGCTTAGGCACAAACAATGAGCAGTTCTTC CASSLGTNNEQFF
- TRBJ1-2 - 11 TRBV19 TGTGCCAGTAGACAGGGTCGCGGCTACACCTTC CASRQGRGYTF
TRBD1 TRBJ1-4 - 14 TRBV19 TGTGCCAGTAGTATAAGGCAGGGGGACGAAAAACTGTTTTTT CASSIRQGDEKLFF
- TRBJ1-2 few 15 TRBV6-2/TRBV6-3 TGTGCCAGCAGTTACCCCCCTGGACTCTCTCATGGCTACACCTTC CASSYPPGLSHGYTF
- TRBJ2-3 - 14 TRBV7-2 TGTGCCAGCAGCTTACACAGGCTACAAGATACGCAGTATTTT CASSLHRLQDTQYF
TRBD2 TRBJ2-5 - 18 TRBV12-5 TGTGCTAGTGGTTTGCCAGGTCTAGCGGGGAGTGTGTCGGAGACCCAGTACTTC CASGLPGLAGSVSETQYF
- TRBJ2-7 - 14 TRBV7-9 TGTGCCAGCAGCTCTTTTACGGGAGCCTACGAGCAGTACTTC CASSSFTGAYEQYF
- TRBJ2-7 once 14 TRBV14 TGTGCCAGCAGCCGGGCTGTTGGGTCCTACGAGCAGTACTTC CASSRAVGSYEQYF
- TRBJ2-1 - 15 TRBV5-4 TGTGCCAGCACTCCGGGGAACCTCCCCTACAATGAGCAGTTCTTC CASTPGNLPYNEQFF
TRBD1 TRBJ2-2 few 16 TRBV5-1 TGCGCCAGCAGCCACATGGACAGGGCGAGCACCGGGGAGCTGTTTTTT CASSHMDRASTGELFF
- TRBJ1-1 - 13 TRBV12-5 TGTGCTAGTGGTTTGGAACCGGGCACTGAAGCTTTCTTT CASGLEPGTEAFF